This T cell receptor (beta chain) was obtained from a study of OX40 agonist ivuxolimab in advanced cancers. Study-level information: Patients took ivuxolimab, an agonistic anti-OX40 (CD134) antibody.

Study-wide results and caveats: Antigen specificity remained undetermined for the expanded peripheral T cells. At 0.1 to 3.0 mg/kg, clonal expansion of CD4+ and CD8+ blood T cells had occurred by week 6.

The CDR3 contains 15 residues. The germline V and J ends were trimmed by 3 bases and 1 base, with 13 bases remaining between them. Germline V lookup: CDR1 WSHSY, CDR2 SAAADI. Peripheral blood came from all dose cohorts at three timepoints. Profiling relied on immunoSEQ multiplex PCR, and the TCRdb table lists in-frame clones only, not all of them. The table shows about 26,000 clones, with around nine tenths occurring only once. Details on this clone: Antigen: not known.

The V gene is TRBV10-2, the J gene TRBJ2-7; D is perhaps TRBD2 (5 bases). The sequenced sample was CD4+ or CD8+ T cells sorted from blood, obtained in a trial of the OX40 agonist ivuxolimab. The receptor comes from an adult with an advanced solid tumor such as melanoma, head and neck, liver or kidney cancer. CDR3 region: CASSDSRAVSYEQYF. CDR3 nucleotide sequence: TGCGCCAGCAGTGACTCCCGAGCGGTTTCCTACGAGCAGTACTTC.